A selection of T cell receptor beta chains follows, all from one sample in a study of tumor-infiltrating lymphocytes in primary liver carcinoma. TCRdb recomputed calls from the multiplex PCR reads with MiXCR, one row per CDR3 protein. The sample consists of 50,000 to 65,000 distinct CDR3 sequences, around 69% of them appearing once. Sequenced sample: liver tumor tissue from sampling region 4. The receptors here all came from a man in his forties or fifties with primary liver carcinoma and hepatitis B virus infection. CDR3s include the opening cysteine and the closing phenylalanine or tryptophan. D genes are given only for firm matches. Part of the rows lack a size; the others show once, few, many or a class for expanded clones.

>TRBJ2-1|.|TRBD2|TRBV7-2|14
CVSSLQAGANEQFF
TGTGTCAGCAGCTTACAAGCGGGAGCTAATGAGCAGTTCTTC
>TRBJ1-2|.|TRBD1|TRBV11-2|15
CASSLSGTALGDYAF
TGTGCCAGCAGCTTAAGTGGGACAGCCCTAGGAGACTACGCCTTC
>TRBJ2-3|.|.|TRBV11-2|15
CTSSLAQLSTDTQYF
TGTACCAGCAGCTTAGCACAGCTAAGCACAGATACGCAGTATTTT
>TRBJ2-5|once|.|TRBV5-4|15
CASSLNGDGQDTQYF
TGTGCTAGCAGCTTGAACGGGGACGGCCAAGATACCCAGTACTTC
>TRBJ1-2|.|.|TRBV12-3/TRBV12-4|13
CASSSQGGAGYTF
TGTGCCAGCAGCTCCCAGGGCGGCGCTGGCTACACCTTC
>TRBJ2-7|.|TRBD1|TRBV11-2|16
CVSSSIQGAIHNGQYF
TGTGTCAGCAGCTCCATACAGGGGGCCATACATAACGGGCAGTACTTC
>TRBJ2-2|.|TRBD1|TRBV6-5|16
CASSYFQGVNTGELSF
TGTGCTAGCAGTTACTTTCAGGGGGTGAACACCGGGGAGCTGTCTTTT
>TRBJ2-6|.|.|TRBV6-5|16
CASGYAAGSGVNVLTF
TGTGCCAGCGGTTACGCCGCAGGGTCTGGGGTCAACGTCCTGACTTTC
>TRBJ2-7|once|.|TRBV11-2|16
CASSLEMTPRPYEQYF
TGTGCCAGCAGCCTAGAGATGACACCAAGACCCTACGAGCAGTACTTC
>TRBJ1-3|many|.|TRBV14|15
CASSHRGSSGNTIYF
TGTGCCAGCAGCCACCGGGGGAGCTCTGGAAACACCATATATTTT
>TRBJ2-7|many|TRBD1|TRBV28|15
CASSLDRGRFHEQYF
TGTGCCAGCAGTTTAGACAGGGGGCGCTTTCACGAGCAGTACTTC
>TRBJ1-2|many|TRBD1|TRBV30|18
CAWRTLGTGGIVGYGYTF
TGTGCCTGGAGGACCCTCGGGACAGGGGGCATCGTAGGGTATGGCTACACCTTC
>TRBJ2-3|few|.|TRBV4-1|17
CASSQDHDVARRGTQYF
TGCGCCAGCAGCCAAGACCACGACGTAGCACGGAGAGGAACGCAGTATTTT
>TRBJ2-1|.|.|TRBV6-5|15
CASSYGSNFNDEQFF
TGTGCCAGCAGTTACGGAAGTAACTTTAACGATGAGCAGTTCTTC
>TRBJ1-2|.|.|TRBV4-2|16
CASSQGAGALLYGCTF
TGTGCCAGCAGCCAAGGTGCCGGCGCACTTCTCTATGGCTGCACCTTC
>TRBJ1-4|.|.|TRBV11-2|12
CASSHWGGKLFF
TGTGCCAGCAGCCACTGGGGGGGAAAACTGTTTTTT
>TRBJ2-5|.|.|TRBV10-2|11
CASGDWETRYF
TGCGCCAGCGGTGATTGGGAGACCCGGTACTTC
>TRBJ2-2|.|TRBD2|TRBV12-3/TRBV12-4|15
CASTLTSGNSGELFF
TGTGCCAGCACCCTGACTAGCGGGAACAGCGGGGAGCTGTTTTTT
>TRBJ2-1|.|.|TRBV11-2|14
CASSLYRLVSERYF
TGTGCCAGCAGCTTATACCGACTAGTTAGCGAGCGGTACTTC
>TRBJ1-1|.|.|TRBV10-3|14
CAIRARDGHNEAFF
TGTGCCATCAGAGCCCGGGACGGCCACAATGAAGCTTTCTTT
>TRBJ2-5|few|.|TRBV29-1|15
CSVETDRERDETQYF
TGCAGCGTTGAAACGGACAGGGAGCGGGATGAGACCCAGTACTTC
>TRBJ1-2|.|.|TRBV4-2|12
CASGAGANGYTF
TGTGCCAGTGGTGCTGGGGCAAACGGCTACACCTTC
>TRBJ1-5|many|.|TRBV5-1|14
CASSLGDLNQPQHF
TGCGCCAGCAGCTTGGGGGACCTAAATCAGCCCCAGCATTTT
>TRBJ2-1|.|.|TRBV6-4|15
CGSSVATWTYNEQFF
TGTGGCAGCAGTGTTGCGACATGGACCTACAATGAGCAGTTCTTC
>TRBJ2-6|.|.|TRBV6-5|13
CASTEWGADVLSF
TGTGCCAGTACCGAGTGGGGGGCCGACGTCCTGTCTTTC